Described below is a single T cell receptor beta chain sequence and its context. Its cognate antigen is unknown. It was with 60 Vbeta and 13 Jbeta primers that the PCR ran. Measured with immunoSEQ multiplex PCR; TCRdb has only the in-frame clones, and not every one. The profile shows about 200,000 clones, over 65% of them singletons. This sample stems from a study of cytomegalovirus exposure and HLA in healthy donors. Trimming cost V 6 bases and J 5 bases, with 10 bases left between them. The CDR3 runs 12 residues. From germline, CDR1 is SNHLY and CDR2 FYNNEI. The study, taken as a whole, reports: Specificity for CMV antigens was confirmed in vitro for a few of the CMV-associated chains. Sequence variants that were highly shared formed a cluster that was likely a sequencing artifact.

This chain links TRBV2 with TRBJ1-2; possibly TRBD1 for D (6 bases). Material: PBMCs. This TCR was sampled from a woman aged 30 to 39 in good health and CMV-seronegative. CDR3 region: CASRRGGYGYTF. The CDR3 DNA reads TGTGCCAGCAGAAGGGGGGGTTATGGCTACACCTTC.